This T cell receptor (beta chain) was recorded in a study of blood T cell repertoires in COVID-19. With 4 bases removed from V and 2 bases from J, the gap between germline ends came to 13 bases. The CDR3 is 14 residues long. Germline CDR1 and CDR2: SGDLS and YYNGEE. In the study's own analysis: Researchers report that nucleated cell counts were estimated from reference gene primer amplification. The data were produced by immunoSEQ multiplex PCR, yet TCRdb's version contains in-frame clones alone and is incomplete. V and J calls and clone size come straight from that table; D and trimming were deduced from the DNA. This table has about 200,000 clones, roughly 77% appearing once. This clone was seen a handful of times.

The sample comprised peripheral blood. This clonotype was obtained from a woman aged 40 to 50 with COVID-19, enrolled during active disease. The genes are TRBV9 and TRBJ2-7; weak D call: TRBD2 (5 bases). CDR3 residues: CASSPRTGTYEQYF. The CDR3 coding sequence is TGTGCCAGCAGCCCCCGGACGGGAACCTACGAGCAGTACTTC.